One and the same sample provided the 27 T cell receptor beta chains below, sequenced in a study of tumor and adjacent non-tumor tissue in lung cancer (dated by TCRdb to the late 2010s). The library was produced with multiplex PCR. The data were produced on an Illumina HiSeq 2500. Following protocols modified from ARM-PCR, the researchers constructed TCRbeta libraries through three rounds of nested PCR with primers (Table S4). The public reads were quality trimmed at Q25 with fastp and then assembled into clones with MiXCR by TCRdb, keeping productive beta chains. Records with the same CDR3 protein are collapsed into one entry carrying the most frequent genes and DNA. The sample yields about 76,000 distinct CDR3 sequences; approximately 78% were counted once. Together, the top ten hold about 51% of the sample. Bulk unsorted tissue served as the source for RNA extraction, and RNA quality was assessed using a NanoDrop ND-1000 and an Agilent 2100. For the normal lung samples, distant non-tumor tissue was collected more than 3 cm away from the tumor edge.

Material: distant non-tumor lung tissue. The receptor set was obtained from a man aged 55 to 70 with non-small cell lung cancer.

Worth noting for this clonotype: Its ends do not fully match the called genes, so a read error is possible. V usage is TRBV6-1 and J usage is TRBJ1-6; weak D call: TRBD1 (6 bases). This CDR3 contains 15 residues. In germline, CDR1 is MNHNS, CDR2 SASEGT. The CDR3 is CASIRRQAVNSPLHF. The CDR3 DNA sequence: TGTGCCAGCATTAGGCGACAGGCCGTGAATTCGCCCCTCCACTTT.

As concerns this clonotype: An end of the junction does not agree with germline; a read error may underlie this. This CDR3 reads CANSLGGDNNSPLRF. CDR3 sequence (DNA): TGTGCAAACAGCTTAGGAGGGGACAATAATTCACCCCTCCGCTTT. The J gene is TRBJ1-6, the V gene TRBV11-2; tentative D call: TRBD1 (6 bases). Per germline, CDR1 SGHAT and CDR2 FQNNGV. The CDR3 has 15 residues.

Points on this clonotype: A junction end diverges from the germline sequence, so it may reflect a read error. This chain connects TRBV11-2 to TRBJ2-5; D call uncertain. This CDR3 comprises 13 residues. Per the germline V gene, CDR1 is SGHAT and CDR2 is FQNNGV. The CDR3 is CVSSYTREATQYF. The CDR3 DNA sequence: TGTGTCAGCAGCTATACAAGGGAAGCGACCCAGTACTTC.

About this clonotype itself: The junction differs from germline at one of its ends, possibly a read error. The chain recombines TRBV5-6 with TRBJ1-1, with D tentatively TRBD1 (5 bases). Per the germline V gene, CDR1 is SGHDT and CDR2 is YYEEEE. The CDR3 sequence is 13 residues long. This CDR3 is CPSSLLQGSEVLF. The CDR3 DNA sequence: TGTCCCAGCAGCTTGCTTCAGGGCAGTGAAGTTTTGTTT.

This clonotype has a handful of counts. This chain connects TRBV29-1 to TRBJ2-1; 10 bases align to TRBD1. This CDR3 is 13 amino acids long. After removal of 4 bases from V and 5 bases from J, the junction contained 2 bases not matched to a gene. Germline V lookup: CDR1 SQVTM, CDR2 ANQGSEA. The CDR3 DNA reads as TGCAGCGTTGCGGGGACAGGGGACAATGAGCAGTTCTTC. As protein: CSVAGTGDNEQFF.

Turning to this clonotype: One junction end disagrees with the germline gene, perhaps due to a read error. The chain joins TRBV11-3 to TRBJ2-5, with a tentative D call TRBD1 (5 bases). This CDR3 is built from 13 residues. Germline-derived CDR1 and CDR2 are SGHNT and YENEEA. This chain's CDR3 is CASSSGQQDTQHF. The CDR3 coding sequence is TGTGCCAGCAGCTCTGGACAACAAGACACCCAGCACTTC.

As to this clonotype: Relative to the germline gene, one junction end is altered; a read error may explain this. This chain uses TRBV2 with TRBJ2-3; 10 bases align to TRBD2. CDR3 length: 13 residues. Germline V gene sequence: CDR1 SNHLY, CDR2 FYNNEI. The CDR3 is CASKAGGRDTHYF. CDR3 coding DNA: TGTGCCAGTAAAGCGGGGGGGAGAGATACGCATTATTTT.

This clonotype was recorded only once. A read error may produce the germline difference seen at one junction end. The J gene is TRBJ1-4, the V gene TRBV29-1; 7 bases align to TRBD1. The germline V gene encodes CDR1 SQVTM and CDR2 ANQGSEA. The CDR3 runs 13 residues. The CDR3 nucleotides read TGCAGCACCCAGGACAGGTTAAATGAAAAACTGTTCTTT. This codes for CSTQDRLNEKLFF.

A note on this clonotype: A much larger clone differs from this one at a single base, so this may be a read error. The chain combines TRBV4-2 with TRBJ2-2, with D possibly being TRBD2 (6 bases). The V gene's germline CDR1 is LGHNA and CDR2 YNFKEQ. CDR3 length: 16 amino acids. V shed 1 base and J shed 3 bases, with 12 bases lying between them. Written as DNA, the CDR3 is TGTGCCAGCAGCCAAGTGAGGGACTCCTACACCGGGGAGCTGTTTTTT. Translating gives CASSQVRDSYTGELFF.

This clonotype was picked up a small number of times. The chain links TRBV11-2 to TRBJ2-5; D ambiguous. The CDR3 has 14 amino acids. Germline V gene lookup returns CDR1 SGHAT and CDR2 FQNNGV. V was shortened by 4 bases and J by 5 bases, with 14 bases between the two germline ends. The CDR3 bases are TGTGCCAGCAGCTATGGGCAGGTCCATGAGACCCAGTACTTC. It specifies CASSYGQVHETQYF.

Comments on this clonotype: At one boundary the junction diverges from the germline segment, which might be a read error. The chain employs TRBV11-2 and TRBJ1-1, with D possibly TRBD1 on 6 matching bases. The germline V gene has CDR1 SGHAT and CDR2 FQNNGV. The length of the CDR3 is 13 residues. The CDR3 region has the DNA TGTGCCAGCAGCTTGAGAGGGGACACTGAAGCTCTCTTT. Translation gives CASSLRGDTEALF.

The chain joins TRBV7-8 to TRBJ1-1; 9 bases are shared with TRBD1. Unmatched junction bases numbered 6, after V lost 5 bases and J lost 5 bases. The CDR3 is 14 amino acids. Germline CDR1 and CDR2: SGHVS and FQNEAQ. The CDR3 loop is CASSRQGDGTEAFF. In nucleotides, the CDR3 is TGTGCCAGCAGCCGACAGGGGGACGGTACTGAAGCTTTCTTT. Supplemented by reference TRBV7-8 and TRBJ1-1, the full variable domain reads GAGVSQSPRYKVAKRGQDVALRCDPISGHVSLFWYQQALGQGPEFLTYFQNEAQLDKSGLPSDRFFAERPEGSVSTLKIQRTQQEDSAVYLCASSRQGDGTEAFFGQGTRLTVV.

This clonotype was counted only a few times. The genes are TRBV20-1 and TRBJ2-5, with 10 bases aligning to TRBD2. V gave up 1 base and J gave up 4 bases; unmatched junction bases: 9. The CDR3 totals 16 residues. From germline, CDR1 is DFQATT and CDR2 SNEGSKA (reference sequence). The CDR3 spells CSARGPKRGGAETQYF. The CDR3 DNA reads TGCAGTGCTAGAGGTCCTAAGCGGGGGGGCGCAGAGACCCAGTACTTC.

This clonotype ranks as medium-sized (0.01 to 0.1%). The J gene is TRBJ1-6, the V gene TRBV20-1; D is possibly TRBD1 (5 bases). Per the germline V gene, CDR1 is DFQATT and CDR2 is SNEGSKA (reference sequence). V dropped 0 bases and J dropped 8 bases, with 11 bases sitting between them. The CDR3 totals 14 residues. In DNA form, the CDR3 reads TGCAGTGCTAGAGATGGGGGGACCTATTCACCCCTCCACTTT. Encoded protein: CSARDGGTYSPLHF.

Worth noting for this clonotype: A clone one base away is much larger, so this may be a read error. The chain recombines TRBV30 with TRBJ2-3; 9 nucleotides line up with TRBD2. V trimming: 7 bases; J trimming: 4 bases; junction bases outside the gene matches: 12. The CDR3 is made up of 15 amino acids. CDR1 is GTSNPN and CDR2 is SVGIG in the germline V gene (reference sequence). CDR3: CASILAGDSPDTQYF. The CDR3 DNA is TGTGCCTCGATATTAGCGGGGGACTCGCCAGATACGCAGTATTTT.

With regard to this clonotype: The final CDR3 position lacks the conserved phenylalanine or tryptophan, pointing to a likely read error. The DNA is omitted, as the CDR3 cannot be located on it reliably, and the CDR3 follows TCRdb's listing. The chain combines TRBV11-3 with TRBJ2-6. Germline CDR1 reads SGHNT; CDR2 reads YENEEA. Inclusive of both ends, the CDR3 amounts to 16 amino acids. The CDR3: CASSLESSAGANVLSL.

For this clonotype: One base away lies a much larger clone, so this may be a sequencing read error. The chain couples TRBV20-1 to TRBJ2-7; the match to TRBD2 covers 7 bases. The germline V gene has CDR1 DFQATT and CDR2 SNEGSKA (reference sequence). The CDR3 loop spans 15 amino acids. The ends lost 0 bases at V and 6 bases at J; junction bases unmatched: 11. The CDR3 loop is CSARDVREDHGEQYF. CDR3 coding DNA: TGCAGTGCTAGAGACGTACGGGAGGACCACGGCGAGCAGTACTTC.

Concerning this clonotype: Compared with germline, one end of the junction differs, possibly owing to a read error. The chain employs TRBV11-2 and TRBJ2-5; 7 positions agree with TRBD1. CDR1 and CDR2 (germline): SGHAT, FQNNGV. The CDR3 length is 13 residues. The CDR3 reads CVSSSTGEVTQHF. DNA for the CDR3: TGTGTCAGCAGCTCTACAGGGGAAGTAACCCAGCACTTC.

As regards this clonotype: A much bigger clone sits one base away, suggesting this may be a read error. The chain couples TRBV11-1 to TRBJ2-5; 9 positions agree with TRBD1. Germline V gene sequence: CDR1 SGHAT, CDR2 FQDESV (reference sequence). CDR3 length: 14 amino acids. The chain's CDR3 is CASSPGQGVETRYF. CDR3 sequence (DNA): TGTGCCAGCAGCCCGGGACAGGGCGTAGAGACCCGGTACTTC. The complete variable domain, with remaining parts taken from reference TRBV11-1 and TRBJ2-5, reads EAEVAQSPRYKITEKSQAVAFWCDPISGHATLYWYRQILGQGPELLVQFQDESVVDDSQLPKDRFSAERLKGVDSTLKIQPAELGDSAMYLCASSPGQGVETRYFGPGTRLLVL.

The sample holds many counts of this clonotype. V and J are TRBV6-1 and TRBJ1-2, with 7 nucleotides matching TRBD1. The CDR3 covers 17 residues. V shed 1 base, J shed 5 bases, and the junction held 13 bases outside the gene matches. CDR1 and CDR2 from the germline V gene are MNHNS and SASEGT. This CDR3 reads CASSEGTGSSSSYGYTF. CDR3 sequence (DNA): TGTGCCAGCAGTGAAGGGACAGGCTCAAGCTCGAGTTATGGCTACACCTTC.

V and J are TRBV11-1 and TRBJ2-3; D unresolved. The J call is doubtful: the DNA matches TRBJ1-5 better. The CDR3 sequence is 12 residues long. Germline V gene data show CDR1 as SGHAT and CDR2 as FQDESV (reference sequence). CDR3 DNA sequence: TGTGCCAGCAGCTTATCATACGATACGCAGCATTTT. It translates to CASSLSYDTQHF.

This clonotype was observed a handful of times. The DNA is left out, because the CDR3 cannot be placed on it with certainty; the CDR3 is given as TCRdb lists it. The chain couples TRBV11-2 to TRBJ1-1. 14 amino acids form the CDR3, both terminal residues included. CDR1 and CDR2 from the germline V gene are SGHAT and FQNNGV. The CDR3 sequence: CASNLVGRGTEVFF.

The chain uses TRBV10-2 and TRBJ2-7; no firm D call. This CDR3 has 14 amino acids. The germline V gene has CDR1 WSHSY and CDR2 SAAADI. V lost 8 bases and J lost 0, with 14 bases in between. This CDR3 reads CASGSLESSYEQYF. DNA of the CDR3: TGCGCCAGCGGTTCGTTGGAGAGCTCCTACGAGCAGTACTTC.

This clonotype was picked up one time. The chain is built from TRBV12-3 or TRBV12-4 and TRBJ2-1; D uncertain. This CDR3 is built from 15 residues. V dropped 6 bases and J dropped 1 base, with 13 bases sitting between them. In nucleotides, the CDR3 is TGTGCCAGCAGCCCTGGTATAGAATCCTACAATGAGCAGTTCTTC. Protein product: CASSPGIESYNEQFF.

A remark on this clonotype: It may be a read error: a sequence one base away is much more abundant. This chain joins TRBV20-1 and TRBJ2-7; a weak D match, TRBD2 (6 bases). CDR3 length equals 12 residues. The V end was cut by 3 bases, the J end by 5 bases, with 11 bases between. The germline CDR1 and CDR2 sequences are DFQATT and SNEGSKA (reference sequence). CDR3 region: CSASGSGHEQYF. The CDR3 DNA sequence: TGCAGTGCTAGCGGGAGCGGCCACGAGCAGTACTTC.

Turning to this clonotype: The junction shows a germline mismatch at one end, possibly a read error. This chain links TRBV11-2 with TRBJ2-3; TRBD1 matches at 8 bases. The germline CDR1 and CDR2 sequences are SGHAT and FQNNGV. CDR3 length: 13 amino acids. The CDR3 DNA reads as TGTGACAGCAGCTATCAGGGGGCATATACGCAGTATTTT. Its translation is CDSSYQGAYTQYF.

The genes are TRBV4-1 and TRBJ2-2; D may be TRBD1 (5 bases). The CDR3 is 14 amino acids. Trimming pared 10 bases from V and 7 bases from J, leaving 19 bases between. Germline V lookup: CDR1 MGHRA, CDR2 YSYEKL. CDR3 region: CANRLRVGIGELFF. The CDR3 coding sequence is TGCGCCAACAGACTCAGGGTTGGCATCGGGGAGCTGTTTTTT.